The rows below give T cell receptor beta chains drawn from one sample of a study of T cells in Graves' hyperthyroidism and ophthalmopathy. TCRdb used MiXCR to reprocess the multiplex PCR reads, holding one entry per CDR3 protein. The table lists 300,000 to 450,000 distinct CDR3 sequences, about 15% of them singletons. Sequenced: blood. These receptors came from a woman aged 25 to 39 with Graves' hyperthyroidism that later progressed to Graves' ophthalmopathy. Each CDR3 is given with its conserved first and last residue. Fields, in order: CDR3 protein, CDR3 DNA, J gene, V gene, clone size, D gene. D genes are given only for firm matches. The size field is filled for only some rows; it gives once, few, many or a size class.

CDR3: CASSMKDRGRTEAFF
DNA: TGTGCCAGTAGTATGAAAGACAGGGGTCGTACTGAAGCTTTCTTT
J: TRBJ1-1
V: TRBV19
size: few
D: TRBD1

CDR3: CSAVQGLADTQYF
DNA: TGCAGTGCGGTACAGGGACTCGCAGATACGCAGTATTTT
J: TRBJ2-3
V: TRBV20-1
size: many
D: -

CDR3: CATSDQPRRAKTTYEQYF
DNA: TGTGCCACCAGTGACCAGCCGCGTCGCGCCAAAACCACCTACGAGCAGTACTTC
J: TRBJ2-7
V: TRBV24-1
size: many
D: -

CDR3: CASSQGRVPSPTYNEQFF
DNA: TGTGCCAGCAGCCAAGGCAGGGTACCGTCCCCTACCTACAATGAGCAGTTCTTC
J: TRBJ2-1
V: TRBV14
size: many
D: -

CDR3: CATSRRTGGGSGANVLTF
DNA: TGTGCCACCAGCAGAAGGACAGGGGGGGGCTCTGGGGCCAACGTCCTGACTTTC
J: TRBJ2-6
V: TRBV15
size: many
D: TRBD1

CDR3: CASSIIGTTYNEQFF
DNA: TGTGCCAGTAGTATCATCGGGACTACCTACAATGAGCAGTTCTTC
J: TRBJ2-1
V: TRBV19
size: many
D: TRBD2

CDR3: CASSLQGTTYGYTF
DNA: TGTGCCAGCAGCTTACAGGGGACTACCTATGGCTACACCTTC
J: TRBJ1-2
V: TRBV7-9
size: few
D: -

CDR3: CSARVLLGGGEAFF
DNA: TGCAGTGCTAGGGTGCTGCTAGGGGGCGGTGAAGCTTTCTTT
J: TRBJ1-1
V: TRBV20-1
size: few
D: TRBD1

CDR3: CATSDSDPTVLYNEQFF
DNA: TGTGCCACCAGTGACTCCGATCCGACAGTCCTCTACAATGAGCAGTTCTTC
J: TRBJ2-1
V: TRBV24-1
size: many
D: -

CDR3: CASSWGQHGYTF
DNA: TGTGCCAGCAGCTGGGGACAGCATGGCTACACCTTC
J: TRBJ1-2
V: TRBV12-3/TRBV12-4
size: many
D: TRBD1

CDR3: CASTRDGHAGSPLHF
DNA: TGTGCCAGCACTCGGGACGGCCATGCGGGTTCACCCCTCCACTTT
J: TRBJ1-6
V: TRBV2
size: many
D: -

CDR3: CATRTGGVLKWATDTQYF
DNA: TGTGCCACCAGAACGGGCGGGGTCCTTAAATGGGCCACAGATACGCAGTATTTT
J: TRBJ2-3
V: TRBV24-1
size: many
D: -

CDR3: CASSRPGTGRFYEQYF
DNA: TGTGCCAGCAGCCGTCCCGGGACAGGGAGGTTTTACGAGCAGTACTTC
J: TRBJ2-7
V: TRBV28
size: many
D: TRBD1

CDR3: CSAHEIGLYPQETQYF
DNA: TGCAGTGCCCATGAGATAGGACTTTACCCCCAAGAGACCCAGTACTTC
J: TRBJ2-5
V: TRBV20-1
size: many
D: -

CDR3: CASSHRGILAGGPDGSYEQYF
DNA: TGTGCCAGCAGTCACAGGGGAATCCTAGCGGGAGGGCCAGATGGCTCCTACGAGCAGTACTTC
J: TRBJ2-7
V: TRBV6-5
size: -
D: TRBD2

CDR3: CAISAGHWNTEAFF
DNA: TGTGCCATCAGTGCGGGACACTGGAACACTGAAGCTTTCTTT
J: TRBJ1-1
V: TRBV10-3
size: -
D: -

CDR3: CASSLNPGSSYNEQFF
DNA: TGTGCCAGCAGTTTAAATCCGGGAAGCTCCTACAATGAGCAGTTCTTC
J: TRBJ2-1
V: TRBV28
size: -
D: -

CDR3: CASRRDHGQPQHF
DNA: TGTGCCAGCAGGAGGGACCACGGTCAGCCCCAGCATTTT
J: TRBJ1-5
V: TRBV2
size: once
D: -

CDR3: CASSYSGQGVGELFF
DNA: TGTGCCAGCAGTTACTCAGGACAGGGGGTCGGGGAGCTGTTTTTT
J: TRBJ2-2
V: TRBV6-5
size: few
D: TRBD1

CDR3: CASRTGTSGRPSYEQYF
DNA: TGTGCCAGCAGAACCGGGACTAGCGGGAGGCCCTCCTACGAGCAGTACTTC
J: TRBJ2-7
V: TRBV12-3/TRBV12-4
size: -
D: TRBD2

CDR3: CASSFGVPYEQYF
DNA: TGTGCCAGCAGTTTTGGGGTACCGTACGAGCAGTACTTC
J: TRBJ2-7
V: TRBV12-3/TRBV12-4
size: many
D: -

CDR3: CASRSSDSNYNEQFF
DNA: TGTGCCAGCAGATCATCGGACTCCAACTACAATGAGCAGTTCTTC
J: TRBJ2-1
V: TRBV12-3/TRBV12-4
size: -
D: -

CDR3: CASSQGASNQPQHF
DNA: TGTGCCAGCAGCCAGGGGGCTAGCAATCAGCCCCAGCATTTT
J: TRBJ1-5
V: TRBV28
size: many
D: TRBD1

CDR3: CASSAYRESETQYF
DNA: TGTGCCAGCAGTGCGTACAGGGAATCGGAGACCCAGTACTTC
J: TRBJ2-5
V: TRBV28
size: many
D: -

CDR3: CASSPRAGELFF
DNA: TGTGCCAGCAGTCCCAGGGCCGGGGAGCTGTTTTTT
J: TRBJ2-2
V: TRBV27
size: many
D: -

CDR3: CASSLETGWMPQHF
DNA: TGTGCCAGCAGTTTGGAGACGGGGTGGATGCCCCAGCATTTT
J: TRBJ1-5
V: TRBV12-3/TRBV12-4
size: many
D: -

CDR3: CASSSTGGRGTDTQYF
DNA: TGTGCCAGCTCCTCGACAGGGGGCCGGGGCACAGATACGCAGTATTTT
J: TRBJ2-3
V: TRBV7-9
size: few
D: TRBD1

CDR3: CSVEDQGPHGYTF
DNA: TGCAGCGTTGAAGATCAGGGACCCCATGGCTACACCTTC
J: TRBJ1-2
V: TRBV29-1
size: many
D: -

CDR3: CASSRITGSGNTIYF
DNA: TGTGCCAGCAGCCGAATTACAGGGTCCGGAAACACCATATATTTT
J: TRBJ1-3
V: TRBV7-2
size: few
D: -

CDR3: CASRAVMGGSSGNTIYF
DNA: TGTGCCAGCAGGGCCGTTATGGGTGGTTCCTCTGGAAACACCATATATTTT
J: TRBJ1-3
V: TRBV28
size: many
D: -

CDR3: CASSQDATGVSEAFF
DNA: TGTGCCAGCAGCCAAGACGCGACAGGGGTTTCTGAAGCTTTCTTT
J: TRBJ1-1
V: TRBV14
size: -
D: TRBD1

CDR3: CASSYYVAYNEQFF
DNA: TGTGCCAGCAGTTACTATGTTGCCTACAATGAGCAGTTCTTC
J: TRBJ2-1
V: TRBV6-6
size: few
D: -

CDR3: CASSQVAHKETQYF
DNA: TGCGCCAGCAGCCAAGTCGCGCACAAAGAGACCCAGTACTTC
J: TRBJ2-5
V: TRBV4-1
size: -
D: -

CDR3: CSARRAGWNTEAFF
DNA: TGCAGTGCTAGGAGGGCGGGATGGAACACTGAAGCTTTCTTT
J: TRBJ1-1
V: TRBV20-1
size: few
D: -

CDR3: CASSPLTGTLNTEAFF
DNA: TGTGCCAGTAGTCCGCTAACCGGGACGTTGAACACTGAAGCTTTCTTT
J: TRBJ1-1
V: TRBV19
size: -
D: -

CDR3: CASSIFSGGGYEQYF
DNA: TGTGCCAGTAGTATTTTCAGTGGGGGCGGCTACGAGCAGTACTTC
J: TRBJ2-7
V: TRBV19
size: many
D: -

CDR3: CASSLTGTANTEAFF
DNA: TGTGCCAGCAGCTTAACCGGGACGGCGAACACTGAAGCTTTCTTT
J: TRBJ1-1
V: TRBV5-5
size: few
D: -

CDR3: CASSHIGQGNEQYF
DNA: TGTGCCAGCAGCCATATTGGACAGGGCAACGAGCAGTACTTC
J: TRBJ2-7
V: TRBV7-9
size: many
D: TRBD1

CDR3: CASSPVQYYGYTF
DNA: TGCGCCAGCAGCCCCGTGCAGTACTATGGCTACACCTTC
J: TRBJ1-2
V: TRBV5-1
size: many
D: -

CDR3: CASSFGGGRLNSPLHF
DNA: TGTGCCAGCAGTTTTGGGGGCGGCAGGCTTAATTCACCCCTCCACTTT
J: TRBJ1-6
V: TRBV28
size: many
D: -

CDR3: CASSGGQRNTEAFF
DNA: TGTGCCAGTAGTGGGGGACAGAGGAACACTGAAGCTTTCTTT
J: TRBJ1-1
V: TRBV19
size: -
D: TRBD1

CDR3: CASSSGAWREPQYF
DNA: TGCGCCAGCAGCTCGGGGGCGTGGCGGGAGCCGCAGTATTTT
J: TRBJ2-3
V: TRBV5-1
size: few
D: -

CDR3: CASSPPGGDQPQHF
DNA: TGTGCCAGCTCACCACCGGGGGGGGATCAGCCCCAGCATTTT
J: TRBJ1-5
V: TRBV18
size: -
D: -

CDR3: CASSLAGGTGYNEQFF
DNA: TGCGCCAGCAGCTTGGCCGGGGGGACAGGGTATAATGAGCAGTTCTTC
J: TRBJ2-1
V: TRBV5-1
size: few
D: TRBD1

CDR3: CAWSVGGTSGYEQYF
DNA: TGTGCCTGGAGTGTGGGGGGGACTAGCGGGTACGAGCAGTACTTC
J: TRBJ2-7
V: TRBV30
size: many
D: TRBD2

CDR3: CASSIGPNNEQFF
DNA: TGTGCCAGTAGTATTGGACCTAACAATGAGCAGTTCTTC
J: TRBJ2-1
V: TRBV19
size: many
D: -

CDR3: CASRGRGDTIEQFF
DNA: TGCGCCAGCAGAGGCAGGGGTGATACCATTGAGCAGTTCTTC
J: TRBJ2-1
V: TRBV5-1
size: few
D: -